The clone carrying this T cell receptor (beta chain) was found a few times. V lost 4 bases, J lost 4 bases, and 5 bases stayed unmatched. The CDR3 has 16 amino acids. CDR1 and CDR2 from the germline V gene are SEHNR and FQNEAQ (reference sequence). Investigators reverse transcribed all isolated RNA, so they sequenced expressed TCRB transcripts. Sequencing was performed with immunoSEQ multiplex PCR; in TCRdb, only in-frame clones are kept and a portion is missing. This sample has fewer than 500,000 clones; around 13% occur once, and the top ten carry 0.035% to 0.04%. This specimen comes from a study of beta chain features in type 1 diabetes.

V usage is TRBV7-9 and J usage is TRBJ2-1, with TRBD2 matching 12 bases. The sequencing sample was made of naive CD4+ T cells from blood. The sequence came from a man aged 30 to 45 in good health. The CDR3 bases are TGTGCCAGCAGCTCGACGACTAGCGGGGGTTACAATGAGCAGTTCTTC. Its protein product is CASSSTTSGGYNEQFF.